The rows below give T cell receptor beta chains drawn from one sample of a study of human T cells and chemical hapten exposure. Using its own MiXCR run on the RACE reads, TCRdb lists one record per CDR3 protein. This table holds 150,000 to 200,000 distinct CDR3 sequences, about a fifth found once. The sequenced sample was whole blood, obtained in connection with sensitization to the hapten diphenylcyclopropenone (DPC). These receptors all stem from a woman aged 50 to 60 with alopecia areata. Some clones in this sample may be carry-over from other donors' samples. CDR3s include the opening cysteine and the closing phenylalanine or tryptophan. D genes are given only for firm matches. Rows give clone size only sometimes, using once, few, many, or a class for an expanded clone.

J	size	D	V	DNA	CDR3
TRBJ2-1	-	TRBD2	TRBV5-1	TGCGCCAGCAGCTTTTTCGGACTAGCGACTATTAATGAGCAGTTCTTC	CASSFFGLATINEQFF
TRBJ1-5	-	-	TRBV15	TGTGCCACCAGCAGAAACTTGGGGGGCGAACAGCCCCAGCATTTT	CATSRNLGGEQPQHF
TRBJ1-3	few	TRBD1	TRBV11-2	TGTGCCAGCAGCTTTCGGGACAGTTTTGGAAACACCATATATTTT	CASSFRDSFGNTIYF
TRBJ2-2	few	-	TRBV2	TGTGCCAGCAGTGAAAGCGGGACAAACACCGGGGAGCTGTTTTTT	CASSESGTNTGELFF
TRBJ1-1	-	-	TRBV2	TGTGCCAGCAAAAGCAGAACCTTTGAAGCTTTCTTT	CASKSRTFEAFF
TRBJ2-1	-	-	TRBV20-1	TGCAGTGCTAGAGATCCGGCGACTTACAATGAGCAGTTCTTC	CSARDPATYNEQFF
TRBJ1-1	few	-	TRBV20-1	TGCAGTGCCGGGCGGGGCTTAGCTTTCTTT	CSAGRGLAFF
TRBJ2-4	few	TRBD2	TRBV3-1	TGTGCCAGCAGCCAAAAACCTAGCGGGAGTCTGGCCAAAAACATTCAGTACTTC	CASSQKPSGSLAKNIQYF
TRBJ2-3	-	-	TRBV15	TGTGCCACCAGCAGAGCTAGTACAGGGTGGCGGCCCACAGATACGCAGTATTTT	CATSRASTGWRPTDTQYF
TRBJ2-7	-	TRBD2	TRBV3-1	TGTGCCAGCAGCCACGCGGGAGGGCCGGGCGAGCAGTACTTC	CASSHAGGPGEQYF
TRBJ2-7	few	-	TRBV20-1	TGCAGTGCTAGAGTTGGACTGTCGGGCGAGCAGTACTTC	CSARVGLSGEQYF
TRBJ2-5	few	-	TRBV7-9	TGTGCCAGCAGCCAGCAGGGTGGTAAGACCCAGTACTTC	CASSQQGGKTQYF
TRBJ2-7	-	-	TRBV27	TGTGCCAGCAGTCGGGACGTCTCCTACGAGCAGTACTTC	CASSRDVSYEQYF
TRBJ1-1	many	-	TRBV29-1	TGCAGCGTGAGGGAGACGAGGGCTGAAGCTTTCTTT	CSVRETRAEAFF
TRBJ1-6	few	-	TRBV6-5	TGTGCCAGCAGGCGGGTTGATTCACCCCTCCACTTT	CASRRVDSPLHF
TRBJ2-7	-	TRBD2	TRBV6-2/TRBV6-3	TGTGCCAGCAGTCCAAGCGGGAGGGCAGGCGAGCAGTACTTC	CASSPSGRAGEQYF
TRBJ1-3	-	TRBD1	TRBV29-1	TGCAGCGTTGAAGTGGGACAGGGAGCGGCAAACACCATATATTTT	CSVEVGQGAANTIYF
TRBJ1-1	few	-	TRBV27	TGTGCCAGCAGTTTATTCCCCTTAGGAGGGGACACTGAAGCTTTCTTT	CASSLFPLGGDTEAFF
TRBJ1-5	-	-	TRBV10-2	TGCGCCAGCAGTGGACAGGGCAATCAGCCCCAGCATTTT	CASSGQGNQPQHF
TRBJ2-3	-	-	TRBV3-1	TGTGCCAGCAGCCGGGGACTGGAGGGACCAGATACGCAGTATTTT	CASSRGLEGPDTQYF
TRBJ2-6	few	-	TRBV7-8	TGTGCCAGCAGCCCCCTCGTGGGGGCGACTTTCTCTGGGGCCAACGTCCTGACTTTC	CASSPLVGATFSGANVLTF
TRBJ1-1	-	-	TRBV29-1	TGCAGCGTTAGAACCTATGAAGCTTTCTTT	CSVRTYEAFF
TRBJ2-7	few	TRBD2	TRBV6-2/TRBV6-3	TGTGCCAGCAGTGCGGGAGGCCCCCTGTTCGAGCAGTACTTC	CASSAGGPLFEQYF
TRBJ1-3	few	-	TRBV20-1	TGCAGTGCTCCAGAGGGGACTGGAAACACCATATATTTT	CSAPEGTGNTIYF
TRBJ2-7	few	TRBD1	TRBV5-1	TGCGCCAGCCACCCGGGACAGGGGGCGCCTGAGCAGTACTTC	CASHPGQGAPEQYF
TRBJ1-1	-	-	TRBV29-1	TGCAGCGTTGCAAGGATCCTGAACACTGAAGCTTTCTTT	CSVARILNTEAFF
TRBJ2-1	few	TRBD1	TRBV7-9	TGTGCCAGCAGCCCAACAGGGGTACATTACAATGAGCAGTTCTTC	CASSPTGVHYNEQFF
TRBJ2-7	few	-	TRBV9	TGTGCCAGCAGCGTAGGACGGCGCGACGAGCAGTACTTC	CASSVGRRDEQYF
TRBJ2-1	few	TRBD2	TRBV25-1	TGTGCCAGCGCTCCGGGACTAGCGGGACTCTACAATGAGCAGTTCTTC	CASAPGLAGLYNEQFF
TRBJ2-3	many	TRBD2	TRBV29-1	TGCAGCGTTGAAGTAGCGGGGACCACAGATACGCAGTATTTT	CSVEVAGTTDTQYF